One sample yielded the 10 T cell receptor beta chains listed below, sequenced in a study of T cell responses to AZD1222 COVID-19 vaccine. Here immunoSEQ multiplex PCR was the method, and the copy in TCRdb shows in-frame clones only, minus some. The table records 100,000 to 150,000 clones, approximately 91% of them present only once. Sample: peripheral blood, taken 28 days after the second AZD1222 dose. All receptors derive from an adult who received the AZD1222 COVID-19 vaccine.

V and J are TRBV28 and TRBJ2-5; D may be TRBD1 (5 bases). The CDR3 consists of 15 residues. V was clipped by 6 bases and J by 0 bases, with 14 bases between them. Per germline, CDR1 MDHEN and CDR2 SYDVKM. The DNA for the CDR3 is TGTGCCAGCAGAACACGGACACCTTACCAAGAGACCCAGTACTTC. As protein: CASRTRTPYQETQYF.

This chain connects TRBV3-1 (or the pseudogene TRBV3-2) to TRBJ1-6; a possible D gene is TRBD1 (6 bases). The V end was cut by 0 bases, the J end by 9 bases, with 12 bases between. The length of the CDR3 is 15 residues. CDR1 is LGHDT, CDR2 YNNKEL, per germline (reference sequence). CDR3 in DNA: TGTGCCAGCAGCCAAGAATTAGGGGGAGGTTCACCCCTCCACTTT. This gives the protein CASSQELGGGSPLHF.

V usage is TRBV9 and J usage is TRBJ1-3; D ambiguous. The CDR3 covers 14 residues. V was trimmed by 3 bases and J by 2 bases, leaving 9 bases between them. The germline V gene has CDR1 SGDLS and CDR2 YYNGEE. The CDR3 loop is CASSGRGPGNTIYF. In DNA, the CDR3 is TGTGCCAGCAGCGGCAGAGGGCCTGGAAACACCATATATTTT.

The chain employs TRBV5-6 and TRBJ1-3; D perhaps matches TRBD1 (6 bases). V was shortened by 1 base and J by 4 bases, with 12 bases between the two germline ends. From germline, CDR1 is SGHDT and CDR2 YYEEEE. There are 15 residues in the CDR3. CDR3 bases: TGTGCCAGCAGCTTGCAGGGGCGGTGGGGAAACACCATATATTTT. Protein: CASSLQGRWGNTIYF.

This clone was counted a single time. The V and J genes are TRBV6-2 or TRBV6-3 and TRBJ1-5; D uncertain. CDR3 length: 14 residues. V was pared by 0 bases and J by 5 bases, with 8 bases between. CDR1 and CDR2 from the germline V gene are MNHEY and SVGEGT. CDR3: CASSYSEFDQPQHF. CDR3 coding DNA: TGTGCCAGCAGTTACTCGGAATTCGATCAGCCCCAGCATTTT.

This sequence joins TRBV28 and TRBJ1-2; D gene unclear. V gave up 7 bases and J gave up 4 bases, with 10 bases separating them. CDR3 length equals 12 residues. The germline CDR1 and CDR2 sequences are MDHEN and SYDVKM. CDR3 coding DNA: TGTGCCAGCATTGGACGGTTCTATGGCTACACCTTC. Translating gives CASIGRFYGYTF.

The V call is TRBV3-1 (or the pseudogene TRBV3-2), the J call TRBJ2-7, with TRBD2 matching 8 bases. Germline CDR1 is LGHDT and CDR2 is YNNKEL (reference sequence). The CDR3 totals 14 residues. The trim removed 3 bases at V and 4 bases at J, leaving 5 bases unmatched. The CDR3 sequence is CASSQTSASYEQYF. The CDR3 region has the DNA TGTGCCAGCAGCCAGACTAGCGCCTCGTACGAGCAGTACTTC.

In DNA form, the CDR3 reads TGTGCCAGCAGCTTAGCGGTGACCACCCCCTCCTACGAGCAGTACTTC. Encoded protein: CASSLAVTTPSYEQYF. This chain uses TRBV11-1 with TRBJ2-7; no clear D gene. Germline V gene data show CDR1 as SGHAT and CDR2 as FQDESV (reference sequence). Trimming removed 0 bases from V and 0 bases from J, with 12 bases in between. This CDR3 is 16 amino acids long.

V usage is TRBV5-1 and J usage is TRBJ2-3, with a tentative D call TRBD1 (6 bases). The CDR3 has 14 residues. V dropped 7 bases and J dropped 3 bases, with 15 bases sitting between them. The germline CDR1 and CDR2 sequences are SGHRS and YFSETQ. The CDR3 reads CASQQGSVTDTQYF. The CDR3 nucleotides are TGCGCCAGCCAACAGGGTTCCGTAACAGATACGCAGTATTTT. The variable domain in full, with the rest retrieved from reference TRBV5-1 and TRBJ2-3, is KAGVTQTPRYLIKTRGQQVTLSCSPISGHRSVSWYQQTPGQGLQFLFEYFSETQRNKGNFPGRFSGRQFSNSRSEMNVSTLELGDSALYLCASQQGSVTDTQYFGPGTRLTVL.

This sequence joins TRBV3-1 (or the pseudogene TRBV3-2) and TRBJ1-4; 8 positions agree with TRBD1. The ends lost 4 bases at V and 7 bases at J; junction bases unmatched: 5. CDR1 and CDR2 from the germline V gene are LGHDT and YNNKEL (reference sequence). This CDR3 region has 14 residues. Written as DNA, the CDR3 is TGTGCCAGCAGCCCCAGGGGGCAGATTGAAAAACTGTTTTTT. Translating it yields CASSPRGQIEKLFF.